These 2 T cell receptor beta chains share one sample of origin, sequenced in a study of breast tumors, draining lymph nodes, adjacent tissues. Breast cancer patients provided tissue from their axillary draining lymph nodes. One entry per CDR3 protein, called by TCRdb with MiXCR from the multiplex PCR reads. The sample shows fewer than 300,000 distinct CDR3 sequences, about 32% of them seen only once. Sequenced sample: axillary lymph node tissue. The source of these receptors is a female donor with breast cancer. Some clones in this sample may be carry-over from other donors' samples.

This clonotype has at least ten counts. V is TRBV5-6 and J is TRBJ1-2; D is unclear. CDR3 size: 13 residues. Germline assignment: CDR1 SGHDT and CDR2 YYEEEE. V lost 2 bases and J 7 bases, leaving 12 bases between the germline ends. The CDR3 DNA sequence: TGTGCCAGCAGCTTTCGAGAAGGGCTTGGCTACACCTTC. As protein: CASSFREGLGYTF.

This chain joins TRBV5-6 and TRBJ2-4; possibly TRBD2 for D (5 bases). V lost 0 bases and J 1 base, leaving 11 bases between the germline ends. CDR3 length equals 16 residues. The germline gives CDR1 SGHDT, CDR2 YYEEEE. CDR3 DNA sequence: TGTGCCAGCAGCTTGGAAGCGGTTGGGGCCAAAAACATTCAGTACTTC. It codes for CASSLEAVGAKNIQYF.